This entry is about one TCR beta chain. The antigen remains unidentified. A second about 7 to 12 cycle PCR used barcoded and J-beta primers. The template-switch adaptor, which had 12 random nucleotides, put a tag on each cDNA molecule. MiXCR was run by TCRdb on the 5' RACE reads, yielding one entry per CDR3 protein. The sample records hundreds of thousands of distinct CDR3 sequences, around 50% being singletons. This sample stems from a study of blood T cells in healthy people across ages. Study-wide points: Both higher diversity and more naive CD4+ cells marked long-lived donors when set against aged donors. The recorded TCR beta diversity per million T cells decreased in a roughly linear manner with age. The CMV status of each donor remained undetermined, and this could have confounded shifts in expanded clonotypes.

Trimming took 6 bases from V and 0 from J, leaving 18 bases between them. Germline CDR1 is SQVTM and CDR2 is ANQGSEA. CDR3 size: 17 residues. Input material: blood. This TCR came from a middle-aged man in good health. The chain employs TRBV29-1 and TRBJ2-6; D is perhaps TRBD1 (7 bases). The chain's CDR3 is CSVLRGGTVSGANVLTF. The CDR3 bases are TGCAGCGTACTTCGAGGGGGGACAGTCTCTGGGGCCAACGTCCTGACTTTC.